The subject of this entry is one T cell receptor (beta chain). The data are from a study of blood T cell repertoires in COVID-19. Clones were sequenced by immunoSEQ multiplex PCR, and TCRdb holds only the in-frame ones, with some missing. The table records 250,000 to 350,000 clones, roughly 86% of them present only once. Trimming shortened V by 3 bases and J by 4 bases, and 18 bases separated the two germline ends. The length of the CDR3 is 16 residues. The V gene's germline CDR1 is MNHEY and CDR2 SMNVEV (reference sequence). The rearrangement joins TRBV27 to TRBJ1-2; perhaps TRBD1 as D (6 bases). This receptor was identified in a woman under 40 who had recovered from COVID-19. The sample consisted of PBMCs or T cells enriched from blood (not recorded which). The CDR3 region is CASSLFGVGGVYGYTF. CDR3 bases: TGTGCCAGCAGTTTGTTCGGGGTAGGGGGGGTCTATGGCTACACCTTC.